This T cell receptor (beta chain) was sequenced during a study of CD8+ T cells in alopecia areata (dated by TCRdb to between 2017 and 2018). As for the study more broadly: Treated patients were enrolled in an open-label pilot trial of oral tofacitinib at 5 to 10 mg twice daily for moderate-to-severe alopecia areata. Patients received tofacitinib for 6 to 18 months and were then followed off drug for 6 months to check for delayed response and recurrence. The SALT score, which quantifies the percentage of affected scalp surface area, was used to measure disease severity in treated patients. To study T cell clonal expansion in alopecia areata, the researchers applied high-throughput TCRbeta sequencing to both the C3H/HeJ mouse model and human patients. In humans, TCRbeta sequencing was performed on scalp tissue and on sorted CD4+ and CD8+ peripheral blood T cells from healthy controls and from patients with patchy or totalis/universalis alopecia areata. Tofacitinib-treated patients had biopsies at baseline and at 4 and 24 weeks of treatment, with a later scalp biopsy in several patients. Clonality in the scalp was compared among normal scalp (n=4), patchy alopecia areata scalp (n=8), and alopecia totalis/universalis scalp (n=8). RNA came from the PAXgene miRNA kit for fixed scalp, the miRNeasy kit for PBMCs, and the RNeasy kit for mouse skin. immunoSEQ multiplex PCR using 35 Vbeta forward primers and 13 Jbeta reverse primers was used to amplify TCRbeta CDR3 regions. General study outcomes and caveats: Unlike mouse skin, which is dominated by gammadelta T cells, normal human skin has resident alphabeta T cells that are also sequenced, and this complicates analysis of the scalp TCR repertoire. Tofacitinib significantly decreased scalp clonality and the number of expanded CD8+ clones among the top 100 scalp clones. Because the treated cohort was small and included a single nonresponder, larger studies are needed to assess links between baseline CD8+ expansion and response. Many expanded lesional clones persisted in scalp and blood during tofacitinib treatment, which may partly explain relapse after stopping treatment. Shared TCR sequences between patients were less evident than in mice, which may be partly attributable to HLA diversity in the patient population. Compared with normal scalp, lesional scalp had higher clonality and more expanded CD8+ clones, particularly in alopecia totalis/universalis, a pattern that suggests antigenic drive.

The CDR3 holds 14 amino acids from the cysteine to the phenylalanine. Only CDR3 DNA is held: 42 bases, read in frame from base 1. The germline V gene (reference sequence) gives CDR1 as MNHNY and CDR2 as SVGAGI. V ends up 8 bases short and J 3 bases short, with an unmatched junction base count of 7. Receptors were amplified or captured by the immunoSEQ multiplex PCR assay. RNA was extracted from all samples and reverse transcribed into cDNA as template for TCR sequencing. SuperScript III was used for first-strand cDNA synthesis, primed with a 2:1 mix of oligo-dT and random hexamers. Amplification bias was assessed with a synthetic immune receptor repertoire, and residual bias was removed computationally. Regarding the original processing steps: Raw reads were preprocessed to remove errors, and CDR3 was defined by IMGT conventions from the conserved cysteine to phenylalanine. Clonality was calculated as 1 minus Shannon entropy normalized by log2 of the number of productive unique TCRs. Whether each scalp clone was CD4 or CD8 was inferred by checking scalp TCRbeta sequences against the CD4 and CD8 repertoires from sorted blood. This immuneACCESS table, as held by TCRdb, lists in-frame sequences with V and J called but not all clones. Of the missing ones, under half trace to an unresolved V gene in checked studies; the others have no known cause. V and J calls and clone size follow that table, whereas D and trimming were derived from the DNA. The sample table shows some 170,000 clones, and about 54% are seen once. The ten most abundant clones make up around 15% of the sample.

Taken with the paper, the label for treatment or condition translates to: oral pan-JAK inhibitor, 5-10 mg twice daily. Peripheral blood and lesional scalp punch biopsies were obtained from patients with alopecia areata. PBMCs were isolated by density centrifugation and stained for CD3, CD4 and CD8, and CD4+ and CD8+ T cells were sorted on a FACSAria. This clone came up a few times. Its target antigen remains unknown. It has no much larger one-base neighbor in the sample; base qualities were not kept. The TCR comes from a human donor with alopecia areata. The chain is encoded by TRBV6-6 joined to TRBJ2-3; TRBD1 fits 8 bases in the junction. Sequencing was performed on CD4+ T cells sorted from blood, taken at roughly week 58, from a patient treated with tofacitinib. The CDR3 in this case is CASERQGLTDTQYF. The DNA sequence is TGTGCCAGCGAAAGACAGGGGTTAACAGATACGCAGTATTTT.